The 21 T cell receptor beta chains below come from one sample, sequenced in a study of T cells in Graves' hyperthyroidism and ophthalmopathy. What was amplified from RNA transcripts were TCR beta CDR3 regions. The TCR CDR3 first-round RT-PCR relied on the HTBI primer set. TCRdb passed the multiplex PCR reads through MiXCR, listing each CDR3 protein once. This table holds approximately 370,000 distinct CDR3 sequences, approximately 15% found once. Sample: blood. The origin of the receptors is a woman aged 25 to 39 with Graves' hyperthyroidism.

Many counts were recorded for this clonotype. This rearrangement joins TRBV6-5 to TRBJ2-5, with TRBD2 matching over 9 bases. The CDR3 extends over 18 amino acids. J gave up 2 bases and V 0 bases, and 10 bases lay outside the gene matches. Germline V gene sequence: CDR1 MNHEY, CDR2 SVGAGI. DNA for the CDR3: TGTGCCAGCAGTTACTCGTTTACACTAGCGGGCCCACAAGAGACCCAGTACTTC. It specifies CASSYSFTLAGPQETQYF.

This clonotype was seen a handful of times. The chain recombines TRBV4-1 with TRBJ2-1; TRBD1 is a possible D gene (6 bases). Germline loops: CDR1 MGHRA, CDR2 YSYEKL. V was shortened by 5 bases and J by 1 base, with 15 bases between the two germline ends. CDR3 length equals 16 residues. The CDR3 coding sequence is TGCGCCAGCAGCACCCAGGGGAAAATATCCTACAATGAGCAGTTCTTC. Amino acids: CASSTQGKISYNEQFF.

V gene TRBV4-1 combines with J gene TRBJ2-4; perhaps D is TRBD1 or TRBD2 (6 bases each). Trimming left V 0 bases short and J 0 bases short, with 15 bases between. This CDR3 is built from 18 residues. Per germline, CDR1 MGHRA and CDR2 YSYEKL. The CDR3 DNA is TGCGCCAGCAGCCAAGATCGAGAGGAGGGGGTAGCCAAAAACATTCAGTACTTC. This codes for CASSQDREEGVAKNIQYF.

The chain couples TRBV20-1 to TRBJ2-3; D gene unclear. CDR3 length: 15 residues. Trimming left V 0 bases short and J 2 bases short, with 12 bases between. Germline V gives CDR1 DFQATT, CDR2 SNEGSKA (reference sequence). Here the CDR3 reads CSARDLRLNTDTQYF. CDR3 bases: TGCAGTGCTAGAGATTTGCGCCTTAACACAGATACGCAGTATTTT.

The chain carries TRBV4-1 and TRBJ1-2, with 7 bases identical to TRBD1. The CDR3 totals 17 residues. Germline V gene lookup returns CDR1 MGHRA and CDR2 YSYEKL. With V trimmed by 1 base and J by 4 bases, 12 bases remained unmatched. CDR3 coding DNA: TGCGCCAGCAGCCAAGTGGGGACAGCCCAGGGTAGCTATGGCTACACCTTC. Amino acid sequence: CASSQVGTAQGSYGYTF.

The rearrangement links TRBV9 to TRBJ2-1, with D tentatively TRBD1 or TRBD2 (5 bases each). Trimming left V 0 bases short and J 4 bases short, with 17 bases between. This CDR3 contains 17 residues. Germline V gene sequence: CDR1 SGDLS, CDR2 YYNGEE. This CDR3 reads CASSVEGTSRYYNEQFF. The DNA for the CDR3 is TGTGCCAGCAGCGTAGAAGGGACCTCTCGCTATTACAATGAGCAGTTCTTC.

This clonotype appeared many times. This chain joins TRBV2 and TRBJ2-7, with TRBD1 identical over 7 bases. The CDR3 contains 12 residues. The trim removed 9 bases at V and 2 bases at J, leaving 4 bases unmatched. Germline V gene lookup returns CDR1 SNHLY and CDR2 FYNNEI. The CDR3 DNA reads TGTGCCAGTCAGGGGGTAACCTACGAGCAGTACTTC. It specifies CASQGVTYEQYF.

V is TRBV9 and J is TRBJ2-1; 12 bases fit TRBD2. The CDR3 has 15 residues. V lost 2 bases to trimming and J lost 8 bases; unmatched junction nucleotides: 5. Germline V CDR1 and CDR2: SGDLS, YYNGEE. For the CDR3, the DNA is TGTGCCAGCAGCGTTCCTAGCGGGAGGGTAGATGAGCAGTTCTTC. This codes for CASSVPSGRVDEQFF.

V gene TRBV11-2 combines with J gene TRBJ2-1, with D possibly being TRBD1 (6 bases). V was shortened by 5 bases and J by 8 bases, with 10 bases between the two germline ends. This CDR3 spans 12 amino acids. Per the germline V gene, CDR1 is SGHAT and CDR2 is FQNNGV. The CDR3 sequence: CASSGRQDEQFF. The CDR3 region has the DNA TGTGCCAGCAGCGGGAGACAGGATGAGCAGTTCTTC.

This rearrangement joins TRBV9 to TRBJ1-2, with a tentative D call TRBD1 (5 bases). Trimming left V 2 bases short and J 4 bases short, with 12 bases between. Per the germline V gene, CDR1 is SGDLS and CDR2 is YYNGEE. This CDR3 contains 14 residues. DNA for the CDR3: TGTGCCAGCAGCGTCTCCGGGGACGGCTATGGCTACACCTTC. Amino acid sequence: CASSVSGDGYGYTF.

This clonotype was seen ten or more times. The chain has TRBV20-1 and TRBJ2-1, with D uncertain. CDR3 length: 16 residues. Between the trimmed V and J ends, which lost 5 bases and 0 bases, there was a span of 17 bases. Looked up from germline, CDR1 is DFQATT and CDR2 is SNEGSKA (reference sequence). The CDR3 protein is CSAPSGLGSSYNEQFF. The CDR3 nucleotides are TGCAGTGCTCCCAGTGGGCTCGGAAGCTCCTACAATGAGCAGTTCTTC.

The table lists this clonotype with many counts. A junction end diverges from the germline sequence, so it may reflect a read error. The genes are TRBV12-3 or TRBV12-4 and TRBJ1-3, with D possibly TRBD1 on 5 matching bases. CDR3 length: 14 amino acids. Here the CDR3 reads CASSLGPTGNTIYF. The CDR3 DNA is TGTGCCAGCAGCCTGGGACCGACTGGGAACACCATATATTTT.

This clonotype was detected many times. This chain links TRBV28 with TRBJ2-1; D is unclear. This CDR3 spans 15 amino acids. Trimming removed 3 bases at V and 0 bases at J, with 9 bases between. The V gene's germline CDR1 is MDHEN and CDR2 SYDVKM. CDR3 nucleotide sequence: TGTGCCAGCAGTTTCTTCACAGACTCCTACAATGAGCAGTTCTTC. Encoded protein: CASSFFTDSYNEQFF.

This clonotype came up many times. The chain recombines TRBV3-1 with TRBJ2-1; no reliable D call. Trimming left V 4 bases short and J 7 bases short, with 14 bases between. Germline loops: CDR1 LGHDT, CDR2 YNNKEL (reference sequence). CDR3 length: 14 amino acids. The CDR3 sequence: CASSLGMSVNEQFF. DNA for the CDR3: TGTGCCAGCAGCCTGGGAATGTCCGTTAATGAGCAGTTCTTC.

This clonotype was recorded at least ten times. CDR3 protein: CASSWRREAYNEQFF. In DNA form, the CDR3 reads TGTGCCAGCAGTTGGAGGCGGGAGGCCTACAATGAGCAGTTCTTC. This rearrangement joins TRBV27 to TRBJ2-1; 8 nucleotides line up with TRBD2. This CDR3 spans 15 amino acids. V gave up 4 bases and J gave up 2 bases; unmatched junction bases: 4. Germline CDR1 reads MNHEY; CDR2 reads SMNVEV (reference sequence).

This clonotype appeared once. The rearrangement links TRBV2 to TRBJ1-3; possibly TRBD1 for D (6 bases). This CDR3 region has 16 residues. Germline V gene lookup returns CDR1 SNHLY and CDR2 FYNNEI. Trimming pared 4 bases from V and 0 bases from J, leaving 13 bases between. CDR3 bases: TGTGCCAGCAGTGTCACTGGACAGATCTCTGGAAACACCATATATTTT. Its translation: CASSVTGQISGNTIYF.

This clonotype came up a few times. The chain links TRBV7-2 to TRBJ2-2, with a tentative D call TRBD1 (5 bases). The CDR3 sequence is 14 residues long. V was cut by 5 bases and J by 7 bases, with 14 bases left in between. The V gene's germline CDR1 is SGHTA and CDR2 FQGNSA. CDR3 in DNA: TGTGCCAGCAGCCCGTCGTATCAGGGCGGGGAGCTGTTTTTT. The encoded protein is CASSPSYQGGELFF.

This clonotype was detected many times. The chain recombines TRBV5-5 with TRBJ1-1, with 8 bases aligning to TRBD1. Germline trimming cut 4 bases from V and 2 bases from J; bases unmatched to any gene: 7. This CDR3 has 15 residues. CDR1 is SGHKS and CDR2 is YYEKEE in the germline V gene (reference sequence). The CDR3 DNA is TGTGCCAGCAGCCACAGGACAGGGAGAAACACTGAAGCTTTCTTT. It specifies CASSHRTGRNTEAFF.

Ten or more counts support this clonotype. V usage is TRBV3-1 and J usage is TRBJ1-6; the D is unclear. Germline CDR1 reads LGHDT; CDR2 reads YNNKEL (reference sequence). The CDR3 sequence is 12 residues long. V was shortened by 4 bases and J by 8 bases, with 6 bases between the two germline ends. The CDR3 region is CASSPWDSPLHF. The CDR3 coding sequence is TGTGCCAGCAGCCCATGGGATTCACCCCTCCACTTT. The variable domain in full, completed from reference TRBV3-1 and TRBJ1-6, reads DTAVSQTPKYLVTQMGNDKSIKCEQNLGHDTMYWYKQDSKKFLKIMFSYNNKELIINETVPNRFSPKSPDKAHLNLHINSLELGDSAVYFCASSPWDSPLHFGNGTRLTVT.

This clonotype was counted ten times or more. V is TRBV20-1 and J is TRBJ1-1; no clear D gene. The length of the CDR3 is 12 residues. The germline V gene has CDR1 DFQATT and CDR2 SNEGSKA (reference sequence). Trimming shortened V by 0 bases and J by 10 bases, and 12 bases separated the two germline ends. The CDR3 coding sequence is TGCAGTGCTAGAGATCGAAGGAATGGAGCTTTCTTT. Amino acid sequence: CSARDRRNGAFF.

The rearrangement links TRBV7-6 to TRBJ2-1; D is perhaps TRBD2 (6 bases). The CDR3 has 16 residues. The germline CDR1 and CDR2 sequences are SGHVS and FNYEAQ. V gave up 1 base and J gave up 7 bases, with 17 bases separating them. The CDR3 DNA sequence: TGTGCCAGCAGCTTAGTCTCCGGGAGCGGGCAGAATGAGCAGTTCTTC. This encodes CASSLVSGSGQNEQFF.